Presented here are 24 T cell receptor beta chains from one specimen sequenced in a study of early T cells in non-severe SARS-CoV-2 infection. A single record per CDR3 protein comes from TCRdb applying MiXCR to the 5' RACE reads. The sample carries some 87,000 distinct CDR3 sequences, roughly 13% recorded once. Specimen: whole blood. These receptors originate from an adult who was a healthcare worker with PCR-confirmed SARS-CoV-2 infection or an uninfected control (not recorded which).

The chain links TRBV5-4 to TRBJ1-1, with D perhaps matching TRBD1 (5 bases). Looked up from germline, CDR1 is SGHNT and CDR2 is YYREEE (reference sequence). This CDR3 is built from 14 residues. Trimming pared 0 bases from V and 7 bases from J, leaving 13 bases between. For the CDR3, the DNA is TGTGCCAGCAGCTTGGCCTGGGGGGAGAGTGAAGCTTTCTTT. It encodes CASSLAWGESEAFF.

This clonotype was seen ten or more times. This chain links TRBV27 with TRBJ1-3; D unresolved. Trimming shortened V by 0 bases and J by 0 bases, and 9 bases separated the two germline ends. The CDR3 extends over 16 amino acids. Germline V CDR1 and CDR2: MNHEY, SMNVEV (reference sequence). CDR3 DNA sequence: TGTGCCAGCAGTTTATCGAGCGGATTCTCTGGAAACACCATATATTTT. This gives the protein CASSLSSGFSGNTIYF.

The CDR3 spells CASSVAPAGDSYEQYF. CDR3 nucleotide sequence: TGTGCCAGCAGCGTAGCTCCAGCGGGGGACTCCTACGAGCAGTACTTC. The chain is built from TRBV9 and TRBJ2-7, with TRBD2 identical over 8 bases. This CDR3 has 16 residues. From germline, CDR1 is SGDLS and CDR2 YYNGEE. The V and J ends lost 0 bases and 0 bases, in that order; junction bases with no gene match: 5.

This clonotype appeared many times. The rearrangement uses TRBV12-3 or TRBV12-4 and TRBJ1-1; 7 bases map to TRBD1. The ends lost 6 bases at V and 4 bases at J; junction bases unmatched: 11. The CDR3 sequence is 15 residues long. CDR3 protein: CASRPAGGGFTEAFF. The CDR3 DNA sequence: TGTGCCAGCAGACCCGCAGGGGGGGGTTTCACTGAAGCTTTCTTT.

V usage is TRBV24-1 and J usage is TRBJ2-5; possible D gene TRBD2, 6 bases. The CDR3 is made up of 13 amino acids. Trimming shortened V by 2 bases and J by 5 bases, and 8 bases separated the two germline ends. CDR1 and CDR2 (germline): KGHDR, SFDVKD. CDR3 in DNA: TGTGCCACCAGTGATTCTAGCGAGGAGACCCAGTACTTC. Translated: CATSDSSEETQYF.

This clonotype has only a few counts. This chain joins TRBV9 and TRBJ2-7, with 9 bases fitting TRBD1. The V gene end was trimmed by 4 bases and the J gene end by 6 bases; junction bases not matched to a gene: 8. CDR1 and CDR2 from the germline V gene are SGDLS and YYNGEE. This CDR3 region has 14 residues. CDR3 bases: TGTGCCAGCAGCTCACAGGGGGCCACGGCCGAGCAGTACTTC. This gives the protein CASSSQGATAEQYF.

In this sample, this clonotype turned up many times. This chain uses TRBV3-1 with TRBJ1-2; D not certain. Per the germline V gene, CDR1 is LGHDT and CDR2 is YNNKEL (reference sequence). Trimming pared 0 bases from V and 0 bases from J, leaving 20 bases between. The CDR3 covers 19 residues. DNA of the CDR3: TGTGCCAGCAGCCAAGAACTGAACTTTGGACGAATTTCTAACTATGGCTACACCTTC. This encodes CASSQELNFGRISNYGYTF.

In its sample, this clonotype was seen a few times. The chain couples TRBV5-1 to TRBJ2-1, with D unclear. V was cut by 1 base and J by 7 bases, with 15 bases left in between. This CDR3 spans 15 amino acids. CDR1 and CDR2 from the germline V gene are SGHRS and YFSETQ. This chain's CDR3 is CASSLFAQLNNEQFF. CDR3 nucleotide sequence: TGCGCCAGCAGCTTGTTCGCACAGCTGAATAATGAGCAGTTCTTC.

The chain uses TRBV9 and TRBJ2-7; the D gene is possibly TRBD2 (5 bases). The CDR3 extends over 14 amino acids. Germline CDR1 and CDR2: SGDLS and YYNGEE. The V gene lost 5 bases and the J gene lost 6 bases, with 18 bases spanning the gap. CDR3: CASRQDYEAGEQYF. CDR3 nucleotide sequence: TGTGCCAGCAGGCAAGACTATGAGGCGGGCGAGCAGTACTTC. Supplemented by reference TRBV9 and TRBJ2-7, the full variable domain reads DSGVTQTPKHLITATGQRVTLRCSPRSGDLSVYWYQQSLDQGLQFLIQYYNGEERAKGNILERFSAQQFPDLHSELNLSSLELGDSALYFCASRQDYEAGEQYFGPGTRLTVT.

This clonotype was seen many times. J is TRBJ1-1 and V is TRBV29-1; D might be TRBD1 (6 bases). CDR1 SQVTM and CDR2 ANQGSEA come from the germline V gene. The CDR3 totals 12 residues. Trimming removed 1 base from V and 7 bases from J, with 10 bases in between. The CDR3 sequence: CSVEGGGGEAFF. For the CDR3, the DNA is TGCAGCGTTGAAGGAGGGGGAGGTGAAGCTTTCTTT.

The chain joins TRBV7-2 to TRBJ2-3; D is possibly TRBD1 (6 bases). CDR3 length equals 17 residues. CDR1 and CDR2 from the germline V gene are SGHTA and FQGNSA. V lost 2 bases, J lost 4 bases, and 19 bases lay in between. The CDR3 here is CASSLRGYGTQPDTQYF. The DNA of the CDR3 is TGTGCCAGCAGCTTACGTGGGTATGGGACACAGCCAGATACGCAGTATTTT.

This chain joins TRBV19 and TRBJ2-2, with TRBD1 identical over 8 bases. Germline V gene sequence: CDR1 LNHDA, CDR2 SQIVND (reference sequence). This CDR3 contains 15 residues. V lost 6 bases to trimming and J lost 5 bases; unmatched junction nucleotides: 8. The DNA of the CDR3 is TGTGCCAGTAGCAGTCCCGGGACAGGTACCGGGGAGCTGTTTTTT. Encoded protein: CASSSPGTGTGELFF.

This clonotype was seen a handful of times. The genes are TRBV29-1 and TRBJ2-3; maybe TRBD1 (5 bases). V was cut by 5 bases and J by 5 bases, with 14 bases left in between. There are 13 residues in the CDR3. Germline V gene sequence: CDR1 SQVTM, CDR2 ANQGSEA. DNA for the CDR3: TGCAGCGTTAAGGGAAGGGGCGAAGATACGCAGTATTTT. Its translation: CSVKGRGEDTQYF.

The V and J genes are TRBV20-1 and TRBJ2-3; 10 bases agree with TRBD2. The CDR3 spans 15 residues. Germline V CDR1 and CDR2: DFQATT, SNEGSKA (reference sequence). The V and J ends lost 7 bases and 5 bases, in that order; junction bases with no gene match: 12. The CDR3 DNA reads TGCAGTGGGACGCCCAGCGGGGGGGCCGGAGATACGCAGTATTTT. This codes for CSGTPSGGAGDTQYF.

The chain is built from TRBV6-6 and TRBJ1-5; 7 nucleotides align to TRBD1. Trimming at V came to 6 bases and at J to 6 bases, leaving 5 bases not matched to a gene. This CDR3 is 13 amino acids long. Per the germline V gene, CDR1 is MNHNY and CDR2 is SVGAGI (reference sequence). CDR3 protein: CASSSQGSQPQHF. The DNA for the CDR3 is TGTGCCAGCAGCTCACAGGGGAGTCAGCCCCAGCATTTT.

The CDR3 is CASIPTYDGNTIYF. The CDR3 DNA is TGTGCCAGCATTCCGACATACGATGGAAACACCATATATTTT. The V call is TRBV6-1, the J call TRBJ1-3; the D is unclear. CDR3 length equals 14 residues. V dropped 7 bases and J dropped 3 bases, with 13 bases sitting between them. CDR1 MNHNS and CDR2 SASEGT come from the germline V gene.

This clonotype was seen more than once but under ten times. The chain has TRBV6-5 and TRBJ1-1; D remains unclear. The length of the CDR3 is 15 residues. V was cut by 0 bases and J by 5 bases, with 13 bases left in between. The V gene's germline CDR1 is MNHEY and CDR2 SVGAGI. In DNA, the CDR3 is TGTGCCAGCAGTTACTCTTTCATACAGAGGACTGAAGCTTTCTTT. This gives the protein CASSYSFIQRTEAFF.

V usage is TRBV7-2 and J usage is TRBJ2-7; no firm D call. CDR1 and CDR2 (germline): SGHTA, FQGNSA. There are 13 residues in the CDR3. Between the trimmed V and J ends, which lost 0 bases and 2 bases, there was a span of 5 bases. CDR3 in amino acids: CASSLAGTYEQYF. CDR3 nucleotide sequence: TGTGCCAGCAGCTTAGCAGGGACCTACGAGCAGTACTTC.

The rearrangement joins TRBV29-1 to TRBJ2-2, with 8 bases aligning to TRBD2. CDR1 and CDR2 (germline): SQVTM, ANQGSEA. Trimming cost V 4 bases and J 4 bases; bases outside gene matches: 5. The CDR3 sequence is 14 residues long. CDR3 coding DNA: TGCAGCGTTGGACCGGGGGGGCCCACCGGGGAGCTGTTTTTT. Amino acid sequence: CSVGPGGPTGELFF.

In its sample, this clonotype was seen many times. The chain links TRBV9 to TRBJ2-3; D is ambiguous. CDR1 and CDR2 (germline): SGDLS, YYNGEE. This CDR3 has 11 residues. V gave up 4 bases and J gave up 3 bases, with 3 bases separating them. CDR3: CASSLTDTQYF. The CDR3, as DNA: TGTGCCAGCAGCTTAACAGATACGCAGTATTTT.

This clonotype was recorded many times. This chain connects TRBV29-1 to TRBJ2-6; unclear D gene. The CDR3 spans 16 residues. From germline, CDR1 is SQVTM and CDR2 ANQGSEA. The V end was cut by 0 bases, the J end by 0 bases, with 9 bases between. This chain's CDR3 is CSVEDDGPSGANVLTF. CDR3 DNA: TGCAGCGTTGAAGACGACGGTCCCTCTGGGGCCAACGTCCTGACTTTC. The full variable domain, rest sourced from reference TRBV29-1 and TRBJ2-6, is SAVISQKPSRDICQRGTSLTIQCQVDSQVTMMFWYRQQPGQSLTLIATANQGSEATYESGFVIDKFPISRPNLTFSTLTVSNMSPEDSSIYLCSVEDDGPSGANVLTFGAGSRLTVL.

In nucleotides, the CDR3 is TGCAGTGCTAGTCCCCCGGACATGGGGGCGGACTATGGCTACACCTTC. This gives the protein CSASPPDMGADYGYTF. V usage is TRBV20-1 and J usage is TRBJ1-2, with a possible D match to TRBD1 (6 bases). CDR3 length: 16 amino acids. Germline V gene sequence: CDR1 DFQATT, CDR2 SNEGSKA (reference sequence). V lost 3 bases, J lost 3 bases, and 20 bases lay in between.

In its sample, this clonotype was seen a few times. The chain uses TRBV3-1 and TRBJ1-3; TRBD1 might be the D (5 bases). V lost 4 bases and J 0 bases, leaving 10 bases between the germline ends. The CDR3 loop spans 15 amino acids. CDR1 is LGHDT, CDR2 YNNKEL, per germline (reference sequence). DNA of the CDR3: TGTGCCAGCAGCCGGGGGGATATCTCTGGAAACACCATATATTTT. This gives the protein CASSRGDISGNTIYF. The full variable domain, with the rest looked up from reference TRBV3-1 and TRBJ1-3, is DTAVSQTPKYLVTQMGNDKSIKCEQNLGHDTMYWYKQDSKKFLKIMFSYNNKELIINETVPNRFSPKSPDKAHLNLHINSLELGDSAVYFCASSRGDISGNTIYFGEGSWLTVV.

V gene TRBV5-1 combines with J gene TRBJ2-2, with a tentative D call TRBD1 (6 bases). Germline CDR1 SGHRS, CDR2 YFSETQ. The CDR3 has 16 residues. Trimming pared 4 bases from V and 2 bases from J, leaving 15 bases between. The CDR3: CASSAGTTKNTGELFF. The CDR3 DNA sequence: TGCGCCAGCAGCGCAGGGACAACAAAAAACACCGGGGAGCTGTTTTTT.